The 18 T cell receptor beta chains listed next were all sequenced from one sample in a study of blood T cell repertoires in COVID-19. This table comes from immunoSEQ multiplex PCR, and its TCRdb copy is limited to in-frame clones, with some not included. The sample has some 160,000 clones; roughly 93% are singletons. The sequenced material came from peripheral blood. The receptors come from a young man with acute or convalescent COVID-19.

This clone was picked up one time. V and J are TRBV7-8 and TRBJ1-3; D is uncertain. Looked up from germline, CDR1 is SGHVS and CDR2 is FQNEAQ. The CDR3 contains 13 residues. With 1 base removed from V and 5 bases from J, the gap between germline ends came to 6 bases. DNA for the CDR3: TGTGCCAGCAGCTTAGACAGCCGAAACACCATATATTTT. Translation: CASSLDSRNTIYF.

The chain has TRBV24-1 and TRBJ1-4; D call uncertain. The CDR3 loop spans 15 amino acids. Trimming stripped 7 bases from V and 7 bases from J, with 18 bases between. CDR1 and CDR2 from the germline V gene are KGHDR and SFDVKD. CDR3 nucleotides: TGTGCCACCAGAGGTTCGGGAGGCGAGAGTGAAAAACTGTTTTTT. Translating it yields CATRGSGGESEKLFF.

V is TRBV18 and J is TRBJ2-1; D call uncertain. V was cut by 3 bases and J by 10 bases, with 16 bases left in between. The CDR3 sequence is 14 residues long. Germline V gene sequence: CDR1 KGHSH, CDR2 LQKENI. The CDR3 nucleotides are TGTGCCAGCTCACCTATCGGTGCTGAGGTAGAGCAGTTCTTC. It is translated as CASSPIGAEVEQFF.

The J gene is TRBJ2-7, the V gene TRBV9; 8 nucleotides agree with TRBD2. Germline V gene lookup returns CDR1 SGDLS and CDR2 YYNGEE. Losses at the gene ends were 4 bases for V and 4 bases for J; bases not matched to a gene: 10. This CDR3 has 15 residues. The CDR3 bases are TGTGCCAGCAGCCCACCGGGAGGGCCTCGGTACGAGCAGTACTTC. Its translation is CASSPPGGPRYEQYF.

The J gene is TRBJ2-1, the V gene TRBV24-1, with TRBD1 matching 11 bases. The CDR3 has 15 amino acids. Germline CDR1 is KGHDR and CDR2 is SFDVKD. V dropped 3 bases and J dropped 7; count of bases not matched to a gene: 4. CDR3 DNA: TGTGCCACCAGTGATCCGGGACAGGGGGTTAATGAGCAGTTCTTC. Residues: CATSDPGQGVNEQFF.

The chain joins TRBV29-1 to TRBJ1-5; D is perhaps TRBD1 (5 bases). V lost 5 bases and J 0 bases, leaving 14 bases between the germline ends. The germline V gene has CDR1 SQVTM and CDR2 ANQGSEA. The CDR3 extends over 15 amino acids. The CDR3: CSVLGTGTSNQPQHF. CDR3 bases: TGCAGCGTTTTAGGTACAGGTACTAGCAATCAGCCCCAGCATTTT.

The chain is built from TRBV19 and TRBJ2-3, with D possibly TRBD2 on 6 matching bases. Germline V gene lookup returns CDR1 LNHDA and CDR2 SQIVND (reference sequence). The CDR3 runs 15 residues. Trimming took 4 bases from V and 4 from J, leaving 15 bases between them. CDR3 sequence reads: CASSTGGNGADTQYF. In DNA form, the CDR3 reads TGTGCCAGTAGTACCGGAGGGAATGGGGCAGATACGCAGTATTTT.

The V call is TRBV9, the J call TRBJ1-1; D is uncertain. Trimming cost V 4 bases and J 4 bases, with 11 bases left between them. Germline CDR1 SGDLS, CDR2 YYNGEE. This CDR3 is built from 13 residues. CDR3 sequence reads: CASSLVGSTEAFF. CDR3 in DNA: TGTGCCAGCAGCCTAGTGGGGAGCACTGAAGCTTTCTTT.

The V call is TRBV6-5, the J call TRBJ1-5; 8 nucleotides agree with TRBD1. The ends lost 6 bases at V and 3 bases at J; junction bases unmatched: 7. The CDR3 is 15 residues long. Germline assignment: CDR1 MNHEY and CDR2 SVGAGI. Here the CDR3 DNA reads TGTGCCAGCAGGCCCGGGACAGGCCTCAATCAGCCCCAGCATTTT. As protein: CASRPGTGLNQPQHF.

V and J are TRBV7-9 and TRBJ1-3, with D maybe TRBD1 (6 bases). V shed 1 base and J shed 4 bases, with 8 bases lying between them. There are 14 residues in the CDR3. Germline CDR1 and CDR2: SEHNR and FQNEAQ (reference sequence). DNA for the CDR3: TGTGCCAGCAGCTTAGGGGGGCTCGGAAACACCATATATTTT. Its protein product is CASSLGGLGNTIYF.

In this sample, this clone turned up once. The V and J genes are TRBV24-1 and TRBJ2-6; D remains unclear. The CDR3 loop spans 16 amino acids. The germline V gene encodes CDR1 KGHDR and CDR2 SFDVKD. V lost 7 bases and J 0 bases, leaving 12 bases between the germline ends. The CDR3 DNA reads TGTGCCACCAGCCAGACACAGAGCTCTGGGGCCAACGTCCTGACTTTC. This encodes CATSQTQSSGANVLTF.

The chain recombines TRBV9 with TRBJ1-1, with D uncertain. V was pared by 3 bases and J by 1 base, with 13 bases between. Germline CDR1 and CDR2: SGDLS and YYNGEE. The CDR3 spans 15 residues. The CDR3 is CASSAFDIGNTEAFF. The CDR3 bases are TGTGCCAGCAGCGCCTTTGACATCGGGAACACTGAAGCTTTCTTT.

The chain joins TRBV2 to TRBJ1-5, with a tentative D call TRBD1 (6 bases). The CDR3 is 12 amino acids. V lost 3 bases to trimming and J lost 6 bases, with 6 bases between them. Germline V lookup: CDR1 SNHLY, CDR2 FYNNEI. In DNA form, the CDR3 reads TGTGCCAGCAGTGAGGGGGCTCAGCCCCAGCATTTT. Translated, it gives CASSEGAQPQHF. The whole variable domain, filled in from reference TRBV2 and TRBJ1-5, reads EPEVTQTPSHQVTQMGQEVILRCVPISNHLYFYWYRQILGQKVEFLVSFYNNEISEKSEIFDDQFSVERPDGSNFTLKIRSTKLEDSAMYFCASSEGAQPQHFGDGTRLSIL.

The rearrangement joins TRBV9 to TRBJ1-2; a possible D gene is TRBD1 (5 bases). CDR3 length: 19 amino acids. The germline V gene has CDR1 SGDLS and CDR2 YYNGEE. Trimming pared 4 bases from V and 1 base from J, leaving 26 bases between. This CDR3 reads CASSQRGEQDEMRNYGYTF. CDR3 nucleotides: TGTGCCAGCAGCCAGCGGGGTGAACAGGATGAGATGCGTAACTATGGCTACACCTTC.

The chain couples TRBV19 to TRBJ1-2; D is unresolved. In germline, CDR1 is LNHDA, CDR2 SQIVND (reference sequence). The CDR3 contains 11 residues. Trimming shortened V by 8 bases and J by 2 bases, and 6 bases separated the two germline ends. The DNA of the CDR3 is TGTGCCAGTCAGAAAAACTATGGCTACACCTTC. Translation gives CASQKNYGYTF.

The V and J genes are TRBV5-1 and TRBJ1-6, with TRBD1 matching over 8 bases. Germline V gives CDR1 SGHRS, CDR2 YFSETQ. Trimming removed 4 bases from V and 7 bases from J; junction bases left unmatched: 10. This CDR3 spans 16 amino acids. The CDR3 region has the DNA TGCGCCAGCAGCCCTCGGACAGGGTGGACCAATTCACCCCTCCACTTT. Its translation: CASSPRTGWTNSPLHF.

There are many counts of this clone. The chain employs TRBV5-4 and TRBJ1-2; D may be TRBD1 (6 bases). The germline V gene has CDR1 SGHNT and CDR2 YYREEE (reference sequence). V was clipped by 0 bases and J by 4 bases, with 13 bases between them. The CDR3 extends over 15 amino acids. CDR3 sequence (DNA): TGTGCCAGCAGCTTGGGCGGACAGATCTCCTATGGCTACACCTTC. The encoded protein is CASSLGGQISYGYTF. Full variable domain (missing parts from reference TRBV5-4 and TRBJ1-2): ETGVTQSPTHLIKTRGQQVTLRCSSQSGHNTVSWYQQALGQGPQFIFQYYREEENGRGNFPPRFSGLQFPNYSSELNVNALELDDSALYLCASSLGGQISYGYTFGSGTRLTVV.

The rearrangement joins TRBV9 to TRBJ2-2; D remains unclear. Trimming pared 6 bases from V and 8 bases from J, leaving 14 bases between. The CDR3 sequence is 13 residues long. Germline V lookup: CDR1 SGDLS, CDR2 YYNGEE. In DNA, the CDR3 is TGTGCCAGCACCTCAGTAACACCAGGGGAGCTGTTTTTT. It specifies CASTSVTPGELFF.